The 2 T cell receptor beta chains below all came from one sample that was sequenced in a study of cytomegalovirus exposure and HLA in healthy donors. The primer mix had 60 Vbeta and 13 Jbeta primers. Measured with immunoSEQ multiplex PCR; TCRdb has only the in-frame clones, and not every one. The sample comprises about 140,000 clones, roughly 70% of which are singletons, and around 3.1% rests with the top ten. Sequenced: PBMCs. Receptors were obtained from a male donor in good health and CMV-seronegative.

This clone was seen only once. CDR3 sequence (DNA): TGTGCCAGCAGCGCCTACCAGGGGGTCGCCTACAATGAGCAGTTCTTC. Translated: CASSAYQGVAYNEQFF. V gene TRBV11-2 combines with J gene TRBJ2-1, with TRBD1 matching 7 bases. Germline V lookup: CDR1 SGHAT, CDR2 FQNNGV. There are 16 residues in the CDR3. The J segment lost 2 bases and the V segment lost 5 bases, leaving 9 bases of the junction unmatched.

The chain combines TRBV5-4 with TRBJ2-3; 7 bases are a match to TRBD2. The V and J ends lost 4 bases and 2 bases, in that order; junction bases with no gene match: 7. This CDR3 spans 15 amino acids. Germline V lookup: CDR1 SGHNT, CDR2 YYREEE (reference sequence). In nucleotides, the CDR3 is TGTGCCAGCAGCGACGCTGGGGGGGACACAGATACGCAGTATTTT. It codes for CASSDAGGDTDTQYF.